This entry features one TCR beta chain sequence. Its binding antigen is unknown. One base away there is no much larger clone; base qualities are not given. The immunoSEQ Assay, a bias-controlled multiplex PCR, was used to amplify TCRbeta CDR3 regions from genomic DNA. On the study's bioinformatics: Nucleated cell counts per sample were estimated from amplification of reference gene primers within the assay. To quantify the absolute abundance of each unique TCRbeta CDR3 rearrangement, sequence reads were collapsed and filtered. For each sample, productive Simpson clonality was calculated by taking the square root of Simpson's diversity index across productive rearrangements. The source is immuneACCESS, and TCRdb retained only in-frame sequences with V and J called. Part of the clones is not carried over; for the studies checked, unresolved V genes explain less than half of this, and the remainder is unexplained. That table is the source of V, J and clone size, and D and trimming were worked out from the DNA. The sample table records around 140,000 clones; roughly three quarters of these occur just once. The ten top clones hold 1.5% to 2% of the sample.

The germline V gene supplies CDR1 SQVTM and CDR2 ANQGSEA. The junction shows trimming of 4 bases on V and 1 base on J, plus 10 bases between the germline ends. Including cysteine and phenylalanine, the CDR3 has 13 amino acids. The retained sequence is limited to the CDR3, 39 bases, with the frame set at the first base. This record belongs to a study of blood T cell repertoires in COVID-19 (TCRdb year 2020). Some background on the complete study: The collaborator samples originated in the United States, Italy and Spain and spanned the acute and convalescent phases of COVID-19. The prospective study material was composed of cDNA or gDNA derived from T cells, B-cell-depleted T cells, or PBMCs. Deeply sampled blood TCRbeta repertoires from subjects exposed to, actively infected with, or recovered from COVID-19 were included in the dataset. The repertoires were released in a freely available public database meant as a resource for research on the immune response to SARS-CoV-2. The samples were drawn from two sources: the first 160 participants of the ongoing ImmuneRACE study, and about 1,300 subjects contributed by 6 global collaborators. The sample metadata nearly always contained a de-identified subject ID, COVID-19 status, age in years and sex. Where available, HLA class I and class II types were taken from metadata supplied by the sample provider and were not determined by assay-based typing. Study-level results and caveats: The amount of clinical and demographic metadata varied by source and participant and was provided uncurated.

Collaborating institutions collected whole blood in K2EDTA tubes following their own protocols. For TCRbeta analysis, collaborator samples were shipped as frozen whole blood, as isolated PBMCs, or as DNA extracted from either sample type. The TCR sequence derives from a woman between 65 and 79 years old with acute or convalescent COVID-19. Sequenced sample: peripheral blood. The sequence is built from TRBV29-1 and TRBJ1-1; the D gene is perhaps TRBD1, on 5 matching bases. The DNA reads TGCAGCGTTGCGGCGGGGGGGAACACTGAAGCTTTCTTT. This translates into CSVAAGGNTEAFF.